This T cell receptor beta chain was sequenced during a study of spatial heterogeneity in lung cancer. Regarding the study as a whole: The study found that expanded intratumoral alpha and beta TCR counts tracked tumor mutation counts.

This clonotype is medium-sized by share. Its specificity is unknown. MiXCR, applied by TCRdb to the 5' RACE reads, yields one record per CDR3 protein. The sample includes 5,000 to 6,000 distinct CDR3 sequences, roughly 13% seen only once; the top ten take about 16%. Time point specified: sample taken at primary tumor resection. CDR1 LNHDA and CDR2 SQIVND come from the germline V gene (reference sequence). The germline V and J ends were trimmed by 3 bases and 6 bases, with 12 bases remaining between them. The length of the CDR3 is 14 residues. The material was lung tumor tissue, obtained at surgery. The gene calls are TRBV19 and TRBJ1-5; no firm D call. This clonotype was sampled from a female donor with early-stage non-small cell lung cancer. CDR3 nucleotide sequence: TGTGCCAGTAGTATTGGAGGGAGCGCTCAGCCCCAGCATTTT. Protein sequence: CASSIGGSAQPQHF.